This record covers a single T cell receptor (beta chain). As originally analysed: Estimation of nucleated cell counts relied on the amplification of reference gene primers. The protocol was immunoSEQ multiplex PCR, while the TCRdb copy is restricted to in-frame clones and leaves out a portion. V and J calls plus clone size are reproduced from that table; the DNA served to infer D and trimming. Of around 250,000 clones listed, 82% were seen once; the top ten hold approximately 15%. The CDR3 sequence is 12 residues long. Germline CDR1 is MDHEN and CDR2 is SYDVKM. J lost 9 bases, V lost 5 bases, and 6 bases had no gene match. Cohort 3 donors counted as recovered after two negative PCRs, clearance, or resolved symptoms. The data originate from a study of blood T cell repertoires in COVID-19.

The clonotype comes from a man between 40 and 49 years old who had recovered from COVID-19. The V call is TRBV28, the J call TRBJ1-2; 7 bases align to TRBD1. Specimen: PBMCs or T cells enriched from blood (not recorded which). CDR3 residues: CASSLQGSSYTF. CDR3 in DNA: TGTGCCAGCAGTCTACAGGGGAGCAGCTACACCTTC.